The 30 T cell receptor beta chains below were found in one sample sequenced in a study of neoadjuvant nivolumab and ipilimumab in lung cancer. Using immunoSEQ multiplex PCR, the repertoire was profiled, and TCRdb retains in-frame clones only, with some absent. The table records roughly 32,000 clones, more than 85% of them present only once. The sample was peripheral blood, taken after neoadjuvant nivolumab, alone or with ipilimumab, at or shortly before surgery. The receptors shown here come from an adult with non-small cell lung cancer.

The chain uses TRBV6-5 and TRBJ1-2; no reliable D call. In germline, CDR1 is MNHEY, CDR2 SVGAGI. The CDR3 has 14 residues. Trimming took 2 bases from V and 6 from J, leaving 13 bases between them. This CDR3 reads CASSYNQRWDGYTF. CDR3 DNA sequence: TGTGCCAGCAGTTACAATCAGCGGTGGGATGGCTACACCTTC.

This chain uses TRBV7-8 with TRBJ2-3; 9 bases map to TRBD2. Trimming at V came to 5 bases and at J to 0 bases, leaving 6 bases not matched to a gene. The CDR3 length is 16 residues. Germline-derived CDR1 and CDR2 are SGHVS and FQNEAQ. As DNA, the CDR3 is TGTGCCAGCAGCATCGGACTAGCGTCTAGCACAGATACGCAGTATTTT. This codes for CASSIGLASSTDTQYF. The whole variable domain, remainder taken from reference TRBV7-8 and TRBJ2-3, is GAGVSQSPRYKVAKRGQDVALRCDPISGHVSLFWYQQALGQGPEFLTYFQNEAQLDKSGLPSDRFFAERPEGSVSTLKIQRTQQEDSAVYLCASSIGLASSTDTQYFGPGTRLTVL.

This clone occurred once. The chain recombines TRBV18 with TRBJ2-3, with D uncertain. CDR3 length: 14 amino acids. Germline CDR1 and CDR2: KGHSH and LQKENI. V lost 0 bases, J lost 0 bases, and 4 bases lay in between. CDR3 residues: CASSPPESTDTQYF. In nucleotides, the CDR3 is TGTGCCAGCTCACCACCTGAGAGCACAGATACGCAGTATTTT.

The J gene is TRBJ2-7, the V gene TRBV5-4; a possible D gene is TRBD1 (6 bases). The germline CDR1 and CDR2 sequences are SGHNT and YYREEE (reference sequence). V lost 3 bases, J lost 7 bases, and 20 bases lay in between. This CDR3 comprises 15 residues. The chain's CDR3 is CASSSTGTKTWEQYF. CDR3 bases: TGTGCCAGCAGCTCGACCGGGACAAAGACGTGGGAGCAGTACTTC.

This clone was seen just once. The chain links TRBV10-2 to TRBJ1-1; D remains ambiguous. Germline loops: CDR1 WSHSY, CDR2 SAAADI. The length of the CDR3 is 13 residues. V was pared by 3 bases and J by 6 bases, with 11 bases between. CDR3 bases: TGCGCCAGCAGTGAACGTACCCCCCCTGAAGCTTTCTTT. Its translation: CASSERTPPEAFF.

The chain has TRBV9 and TRBJ2-5; no clear D. The length of the CDR3 is 15 residues. Germline V gene sequence: CDR1 SGDLS, CDR2 YYNGEE. V lost 1 base and J lost 0, with 10 bases in between. The CDR3 reads CASSVSGLYQETQYF. CDR3 nucleotides: TGTGCCAGCAGCGTATCCGGATTGTACCAAGAGACCCAGTACTTC.

This clone has just one count. This chain links TRBV7-2 with TRBJ2-7, with D possibly being TRBD2 (6 bases). CDR1 is SGHTA and CDR2 is FQGNSA in the germline V gene. The CDR3 length is 14 residues. The V end was cut by 5 bases, the J end by 7 bases, with 18 bases between. CDR3 loop: CASSPGANGGEQYF. DNA of the CDR3: TGTGCCAGCAGCCCCGGAGCGAACGGGGGAGAGCAGTACTTC.

The chain recombines TRBV5-5 with TRBJ1-4; D unresolved. V gave up 0 bases and J gave up 0 bases, with 9 bases separating them. The CDR3 runs to 16 residues. Per the germline V gene, CDR1 is SGHKS and CDR2 is YYEKEE (reference sequence). CDR3 nucleotides: TGTGCCAGCAGCTTGGCATTAAGTGCAACTAATGAAAAACTGTTTTTT. Protein: CASSLALSATNEKLFF.

As for this clone: A junction end diverges from the germline sequence, so it may reflect a read error. The chain employs TRBV15 and TRBJ1-1; D might be TRBD1 (5 bases). Germline assignment: CDR1 LNHNV and CDR2 YYDKDF (reference sequence). The CDR3 has 14 residues. The CDR3 loop reads CATSRDSDLGALLW. CDR3 in DNA: TGTGCCACCAGCAGAGATTCAGATTTAGGGGCCCTTTTGTGG.

The chain recombines TRBV6-5 with TRBJ2-7; a weak D match, TRBD1 (6 bases). This CDR3 spans 14 amino acids. Germline loops: CDR1 MNHEY, CDR2 SVGAGI. Trimming stripped 5 bases from V and 1 base from J, with 12 bases between. The CDR3 DNA reads as TGTGCCAGCAGTACGAAAGGACAGTCCTACGAGCAGTACTTC. It translates to CASSTKGQSYEQYF.

The chain combines TRBV15 with TRBJ2-3; TRBD2 matches at 12 bases. The CDR3 has 20 amino acids. With V trimmed by 3 bases and J by 0 bases, 13 bases remained unmatched. Germline V gives CDR1 LNHNV, CDR2 YYDKDF (reference sequence). The CDR3 nucleotides are TGTGCCACCAGCAGCGGACTCTCTGGACTAGCGGGGTCTAGCACAGATACGCAGTATTTT. This sequence encodes CATSSGLSGLAGSSTDTQYF.

The chain has TRBV9 and TRBJ1-1, with D perhaps matching TRBD1 (6 bases). V was trimmed by 7 bases and J by 2 bases, leaving 18 bases between them. Germline V gene sequence: CDR1 SGDLS, CDR2 YYNGEE. The CDR3 contains 15 residues. CDR3 residues: CASGKGGSPNTEAFF. The CDR3 DNA reads as TGTGCCAGCGGTAAGGGGGGCTCTCCCAACACTGAAGCTTTCTTT.

The V call is TRBV5-1, the J call TRBJ2-7, with 8 bases fitting TRBD2. The CDR3 consists of 14 residues. With 0 bases clipped from V and 7 bases from J, the junction kept 6 bases outside the gene matches. Germline V gives CDR1 SGHRS, CDR2 YFSETQ. CDR3 amino acids: CASSLVSGSGEQYF. In DNA form, the CDR3 reads TGCGCCAGCAGCTTGGTGAGCGGGAGTGGTGAGCAGTACTTC.

The genes are TRBV9 and TRBJ1-1, with D unresolved. The CDR3 has 14 amino acids. Germline loops: CDR1 SGDLS, CDR2 YYNGEE. V lost 4 bases and J lost 1, with 11 bases in between. DNA for the CDR3: TGTGCCAGCAGCCCTTGGTGGGGGAACACTGAAGCTTTCTTT. Translated, it gives CASSPWWGNTEAFF.

This rearrangement joins TRBV5-6 to TRBJ1-2; D is unresolved. Germline CDR1 SGHDT, CDR2 YYEEEE. With 1 base removed from V and 8 bases from J, the gap between germline ends came to 15 bases. The CDR3 totals 14 residues. CDR3 protein: CASSLSVYLDGYTF. The CDR3 bases are TGTGCCAGCAGCTTGTCTGTTTACCTGGACGGCTACACCTTC.

The rearrangement joins TRBV9 to TRBJ1-2, with TRBD1 matching 10 bases. The germline CDR1 and CDR2 sequences are SGDLS and YYNGEE. V lost 3 bases to trimming and J lost 5 bases; unmatched junction nucleotides: 13. The CDR3 sequence is 17 residues long. The CDR3 DNA reads as TGTGCCAGCAGCGCCGATCCACTCCGGGACAGGGGTTATGGCTACACCTTC. Translation gives CASSADPLRDRGYGYTF. Using reference TRBV9 and TRBJ1-2 for the parts outside the CDR3, the full variable domain is DSGVTQTPKHLITATGQRVTLRCSPRSGDLSVYWYQQSLDQGLQFLIQYYNGEERAKGNILERFSAQQFPDLHSELNLSSLELGDSALYFCASSADPLRDRGYGYTFGSGTRLTVV.

J is TRBJ1-4 and V is TRBV7-9; D is possibly TRBD1 (5 bases). In germline, CDR1 is SEHNR, CDR2 FQNEAQ (reference sequence). This CDR3 has 17 residues. V lost 0 bases, J lost 0 bases, and 11 bases lay in between. Here the CDR3 reads CASSLAGETSTNEKLFF. Here the CDR3 DNA reads TGTGCCAGCAGCTTAGCAGGGGAGACTTCAACTAATGAAAAACTGTTTTTT.

This chain links TRBV5-1 with TRBJ2-2, with 9 nucleotides matching TRBD1. CDR1 is SGHRS and CDR2 is YFSETQ in the germline V gene. The CDR3 covers 17 residues. The trim removed 3 bases at V and 3 bases at J, leaving 9 bases unmatched. CDR3 in amino acids: CASSWAGQGRDTGELFF. The CDR3 DNA is TGCGCCAGCAGCTGGGCGGGACAGGGACGTGACACCGGGGAGCTGTTTTTT.

The V gene is TRBV6-1, the J gene TRBJ1-5, with D perhaps TRBD1 (6 bases). Deletions cut 5 bases from V and 3 bases from J, with 14 bases between. Germline values: CDR1 MNHNS, CDR2 SASEGT. The CDR3 contains 15 residues. CDR3 DNA sequence: TGTGCCAGCAGTTCTATCGACAGGATCAATCAGCCCCAGCATTTT. Translating it yields CASSSIDRINQPQHF.

The chain joins TRBV19 to TRBJ1-1; D remains unclear. The germline gives CDR1 LNHDA, CDR2 SQIVND (reference sequence). The V gene lost 7 bases and the J gene lost 4 bases, with 7 bases spanning the gap. CDR3 length equals 11 residues. The CDR3, as DNA: TGTGCCAGTATACGATTCACTGAAGCTTTCTTT. Encoded protein: CASIRFTEAFF.

The genes are TRBV2 and TRBJ1-1; D might be TRBD1 (5 bases). Germline V gene sequence: CDR1 SNHLY, CDR2 FYNNEI. The CDR3 spans 13 residues. V was trimmed by 3 bases and J by 4 bases, leaving 9 bases between them. CDR3 nucleotide sequence: TGTGCCAGCAGTGAGACAGCTATCACTGAAGCTTTCTTT. It encodes CASSETAITEAFF.

This chain joins TRBV6-6 and TRBJ2-7; D could derive from TRBD1 or TRBD2 (5 bases each). V was trimmed by 7 bases and J by 0 bases, leaving 10 bases between them. Per the germline V gene, CDR1 is MNHNY and CDR2 is SVGAGI (reference sequence). The CDR3 is 13 amino acids. CDR3 sequence reads: CASTPGSSYEQYF. DNA of the CDR3: TGTGCCAGCACGCCAGGGAGCTCCTACGAGCAGTACTTC.

This chain links TRBV28 with TRBJ1-5; 7 bases map to TRBD1. V trimming: 6 bases; J trimming: 7 bases; junction bases outside the gene matches: 9. Per the germline V gene, CDR1 is MDHEN and CDR2 is SYDVKM. This CDR3 has 14 residues. The CDR3 sequence: CASSPPNRGQPQHF. For the CDR3, the DNA is TGTGCCAGCAGCCCACCCAACAGGGGCCAGCCCCAGCATTTT.

This clone was observed a single time. The rearrangement links TRBV11-2 to TRBJ1-5; possibly TRBD1 for D (6 bases). This CDR3 is built from 14 residues. Trimming pared 2 bases from V and 7 bases from J, leaving 12 bases between. Germline-derived CDR1 and CDR2 are SGHAT and FQNNGV. CDR3 sequence reads: CASSLIGGTQPQHF. The CDR3 DNA sequence: TGTGCCAGCAGCTTAATCGGGGGCACCCAGCCCCAGCATTTT. Full variable domain (rest looked up from reference TRBV11-2 and TRBJ1-5): EAGVAQSPRYKIIEKRQSVAFWCNPISGHATLYWYQQILGQGPKLLIQFQNNGVVDDSQLPKDRFSAERLKGVDSTLKIQPAKLEDSAVYLCASSLIGGTQPQHFGDGTRLSIL.

This clone was observed a few times. This chain joins TRBV7-2 and TRBJ2-5; the D gene could be TRBD1 or TRBD2 (5 bases each). The V end was cut by 5 bases, the J end by 1 base, with 11 bases between. This CDR3 spans 14 amino acids. Germline assignment: CDR1 SGHTA and CDR2 FQGNSA. The CDR3 protein is CASSLTRGQETQYF. The CDR3 DNA sequence: TGTGCCAGCAGCCTAACTAGGGGCCAAGAGACCCAGTACTTC.

V usage is TRBV29-1 and J usage is TRBJ1-2; TRBD1 matches at 10 bases. Trimming cost V 5 bases and J 8 bases; bases outside gene matches: 8. There are 13 residues in the CDR3. Germline values: CDR1 SQVTM, CDR2 ANQGSEA. CDR3 loop: CSVLRQGARGYTF. DNA for the CDR3: TGCAGCGTTCTTAGACAGGGGGCGAGAGGCTACACCTTC.

This chain joins TRBV14 and TRBJ2-7; D is possibly TRBD1 (7 bases). Between the trimmed V and J ends, which lost 4 bases and 5 bases, there was a span of 24 bases. CDR1 is SGHDN, CDR2 FVKESK, per germline. The CDR3 is 17 residues long. CDR3 region: CASSPAGWRDRYDEQYF. In DNA, the CDR3 is TGTGCCAGCAGCCCAGCCGGCTGGAGGGACAGATATGACGAGCAGTACTTC.

J is TRBJ2-2 and V is TRBV6-4; TRBD2 might be the D (6 bases). The CDR3 is 15 residues long. Germline V gives CDR1 MRHNA, CDR2 SNTAGT. V lost 2 bases, J lost 7 bases, and 14 bases lay in between. Here the CDR3 DNA reads TGTGCCAGCAGTGACGTTGCGGGAACGAACGGGGAGCTGTTTTTT. This gives the protein CASSDVAGTNGELFF.

The V and J genes are TRBV6-1 and TRBJ2-1; D not certain. The V gene lost 1 base and the J gene lost 5 bases, with 6 bases spanning the gap. Germline lookup yields CDR1 MNHNS and CDR2 SASEGT. The CDR3 has 13 residues. CDR3 sequence: CASSEGSDNEQFF. CDR3 DNA: TGTGCCAGCAGTGAAGGAAGCGACAATGAGCAGTTCTTC.

This clone was observed a single time. The rearrangement joins TRBV11-2 to TRBJ2-7, with 8 bases identical to TRBD2. Germline V gives CDR1 SGHAT, CDR2 FQNNGV. The CDR3 runs to 17 residues. V dropped 1 base and J dropped 3; count of bases not matched to a gene: 11. CDR3 residues: CASSLVPGTSPLYEQYF. As DNA, the CDR3 is TGTGCCAGCAGCTTAGTTCCGGGGACTAGTCCCCTCTACGAGCAGTACTTC.